The rows below give T cell receptor beta chains drawn from one sample of a study of blood T cell repertoires in COVID-19. The assay was immunoSEQ multiplex PCR, and TCRdb's table has in-frame clones only and misses some. The sample contains 250,000 to 300,000 clones, approximately 87% of which appear only once. The sample taken for sequencing was peripheral blood. These receptors came from a woman under 40 with COVID-19, enrolled during active disease. Each CDR3 is given with its conserved first and last residue. The order of the fields is clone size, D gene, V gene, J gene, CDR3 DNA, CDR3 protein. D genes are given only for firm matches. Clone size is not always given. Where it is, it says once, few, many or a class for expanded clones.

>.|.|TRBV24-1|TRBJ1-2
TGTGCCACCAGCCTCCCGGGGATTGGCTACACCTTC
CATSLPGIGYTF
>few|TRBD1|TRBV7-9|TRBJ1-6
TGTGCCAGCAGCCAAGCAGGGGGCGCCGATAATTCACCCCTCCACTTT
CASSQAGGADNSPLHF
>.|.|TRBV19|TRBJ1-1
TGTGCCAGTAGTATCCCGGGGATGGGGAAAGCTTTCTTT
CASSIPGMGKAFF
>few|TRBD1|TRBV5-4|TRBJ2-5
TGTGCCAGCAGCTTTTGGGACAGACGCGAAGAGACCCAGTACTTC
CASSFWDRREETQYF
>.|.|TRBV19|TRBJ1-3
TGTGCCAGTAATGTGCAGGCTGGTTCTGGAAACACCATATATTTT
CASNVQAGSGNTIYF
>few|.|TRBV11-3|TRBJ2-1
TGTGCCAGCAGCTTAGGTAGCGCCTCCTACAATGAGCAGTTCTTC
CASSLGSASYNEQFF
>.|TRBD1|TRBV19|TRBJ1-5
TGTGCCAGTAGTAAAGGGACAGGGGCCGTCTACAATCAGCCCCAGCATTTT
CASSKGTGAVYNQPQHF
>.|TRBD1|TRBV11-3|TRBJ2-1
TGTGCCAGCAGCTTAGCCCGGGGACAGGGCCATGAGCAGTTCTTC
CASSLARGQGHEQFF
>.|TRBD2|TRBV23-1|TRBJ2-3
TGCGCCAGCCCCTTCTCCGGGACTACCCTAAGCACAGATACGCAGTATTTT
CASPFSGTTLSTDTQYF
>.|.|TRBV6-5|TRBJ1-2
TGTGCCAGCAGTTCAGCGTCGGGTGGCTACACCTTC
CASSSASGGYTF
>.|.|TRBV3-1/TRBV3-2|TRBJ1-6
TGTGCCAGCAGCCCGGAATCGACAGGATGGGGTTCACCCCTCCACTTT
CASSPESTGWGSPLHF
>.|.|TRBV27|TRBJ2-2
TGTGCCAGCAAAAGATATTGGGGGGGGCCCGGGGAGCTGTTTTTT
CASKRYWGGPGELFF
>.|.|TRBV5-4|TRBJ2-3
TGTGCCAGCAGCTCGAGGGGGAGAGATACGCAGTATTTT
CASSSRGRDTQYF
>.|TRBD1|TRBV2|TRBJ2-1
TGTGCCAGCAGTGATACGGACAGGGTGGACAATGAGCAGTTCTTC
CASSDTDRVDNEQFF
>.|.|TRBV12-3/TRBV12-4|TRBJ2-3
TGTGCCAGCAGCCAAGACTGGGATACGCAGTATTTT
CASSQDWDTQYF
>many|.|TRBV24-1|TRBJ2-3
TGTGCCACCGCCGTCGGCGGGCCCCCCCCAGATACGCAGTATTTT
CATAVGGPPPDTQYF
>.|TRBD1|TRBV10-3|TRBJ1-1
TGTGCCATCAGCGACAGGGTCCGCACTGAAGCTTTCTTT
CAISDRVRTEAFF
>.|.|TRBV6-5|TRBJ2-2
TGTGCCAGCAGTTACTCCCTAGGAAACACCGGGGAGCTGTTTTTT
CASSYSLGNTGELFF
>.|.|TRBV19|TRBJ1-1
TGTGCCAGTACCGATTCGGGTTTGACAGGCACTGAAGCTTTCTTT
CASTDSGLTGTEAFF
>.|.|TRBV25-1|TRBJ1-6
TGTGCCAGCTACGGGTTTTGTTCACCCCTCCACTTT
CASYGFCSPLHF
>.|.|TRBV10-2|TRBJ1-1
TGCGCCAGCAGTGCTGACAGGCCCGATGAAGCTTTCTTT
CASSADRPDEAFF
>.|.|TRBV7-8|TRBJ1-6
TGTGCCAGCAGCTTTATGGAGTTTGGTAATTCACCCCTCCACTTT
CASSFMEFGNSPLHF
>.|TRBD1|TRBV27|TRBJ1-2
TGTGCCAGCAGTCCGGGACAGGGGGGCTATGGCTACACCTTC
CASSPGQGGYGYTF
>.|.|TRBV7-9|TRBJ1-3
TGTGCCAGCACTAGCGTCCTCTCTGGAAACACCATATATTTT
CASTSVLSGNTIYF
>.|TRBD1|TRBV5-5|TRBJ1-4
TGTGCCAGCAGCCCGACAGGGCCTGAGGAAAAACTGTTTTTT
CASSPTGPEEKLFF
>.|.|TRBV9|TRBJ2-7
TGTGCCAGCAAGGGGGTAGCTGGCGAGCAGTACTTC
CASKGVAGEQYF
>once|TRBD1|TRBV7-8|TRBJ1-1
TGTGCCAGCAGGGAGGGGACAGGAACAAACACTGAAGCTTTCTTT
CASREGTGTNTEAFF
>.|.|TRBV5-4|TRBJ2-1
TGTGCCAGCAGCTTGGACCGGGTTGGTTCTGGCGGGGCGGGCGATGAGCAGTTCTTC
CASSLDRVGSGGAGDEQFF
>.|TRBD1|TRBV6-4|TRBJ1-2
TGTGCCAGCAGTGACGAGGACAGGCCAAACTATGGCTACACCTTC
CASSDEDRPNYGYTF
>.|TRBD1|TRBV10-3|TRBJ1-2
TGTGCCTCGATCGGGACAGTTAACTATGGCTACACCTTC
CASIGTVNYGYTF
>.|TRBD1|TRBV19|TRBJ1-1
TGTGCCAGTGGGACAGGGGGCCAAACTGAAGCTTTCTTT
CASGTGGQTEAFF
>.|.|TRBV21-1|TRBJ2-7
TGTGCCAGCAGCAAAGTTGGGCCTTCCTACGAGCAGTACTTC
CASSKVGPSYEQYF
>.|.|TRBV3-1/TRBV3-2|TRBJ1-2
TGTGCCAGCAGCCAAGGCCAAGACATACTCTACTATGGCTACACCTTC
CASSQGQDILYYGYTF
>.|TRBD1|TRBV6-5|TRBJ1-2
TGTGCCAGCAGTTACTGGACAGGGAATGGCTACACCTTC
CASSYWTGNGYTF
>.|.|TRBV5-1|TRBJ2-7
TGCGCCAGCAGCTTTGGTGTAGAGAGCTTCTACGAGCAGTACTTC
CASSFGVESFYEQYF
>.|.|TRBV4-1|TRBJ2-7
TGCGCCAGCAGCCAAGATAAAGGGCTAGCGTTCTCCTACGAGCAGTACTTC
CASSQDKGLAFSYEQYF
>.|.|TRBV2|TRBJ2-1
TGTGCCAGCAAAAAGGAGGGTTACAATGAGCAGTTCTTC
CASKKEGYNEQFF
>.|TRBD2|TRBV9|TRBJ2-1
TGTGCCAGCAGCTTAGTGCCGGGACTAGTCAACAATGAGCAGTTCTTC
CASSLVPGLVNNEQFF
>.|.|TRBV10-2|TRBJ1-3
TGCGCCAGCAAATCAGCCCCCGCAGGGAATCCATCTGGAAACACCATATATTTT
CASKSAPAGNPSGNTIYF
>.|TRBD1|TRBV10-3|TRBJ1-2
TGTGCCATCAAGGGACAGGGCCATAACTATGGCTACACCTTC
CAIKGQGHNYGYTF
>.|.|TRBV5-1|TRBJ2-2
TGCGCCAGCAGCCCCCATTTGGGGACTGCCGGGGAGCTGTTTTTT
CASSPHLGTAGELFF
>.|.|TRBV28|TRBJ1-1
TGTGCCAGCAGTTTCGTATACAAAGCTTTCTTT
CASSFVYKAFF
>.|TRBD1|TRBV7-8|TRBJ2-2
TGTGCCAGCAGCTTAGCGCGTTTTGGACAGGGTTCTCACACCGGGGAGCTGTTTTTT
CASSLARFGQGSHTGELFF
>.|TRBD1|TRBV6-5|TRBJ2-7
TGTGCCAGCATTAATCCGGGACAGGGGTACGAGCAGTACTTC
CASINPGQGYEQYF
>.|.|TRBV4-2|TRBJ1-2
TGTGCCAGCAGCCGCCGTGAGGGGGATGGCTACACCTTC
CASSRREGDGYTF
>.|TRBD2|TRBV5-1|TRBJ2-1
TGCGCCAGCAGCTTAGGGACTAGCGGGGCAGTGGGGTTCTTC
CASSLGTSGAVGFF
>.|TRBD2|TRBV4-2|TRBJ2-1
TGTGCCAGCAGCCACAAAACCTTGAGTAGCGGGCCCGCCCTCGCTCCCTACAATGAGCAGTTCTTC
CASSHKTLSSGPALAPYNEQFF
>.|.|TRBV7-8|TRBJ2-3
TGTGCCAGCAGCATAAACCGGGGTACGCAGTATTTT
CASSINRGTQYF
>.|TRBD1|TRBV7-8|TRBJ2-7
TGTGCCAGCAGCTTTTCAGGGGGCGCGAGCTACGAGCAGTACTTC
CASSFSGGASYEQYF
>.|.|TRBV5-6|TRBJ1-4
TGTGCCAGCAGCTCCCTCCTGGGACAAGCTTCCACTAATGAAAAACTGTTTTTT
CASSSLLGQASTNEKLFF
>.|.|TRBV27|TRBJ1-4
TGTGCCAGCAGTTTAACTGGGTTAGGGGTCCTAGATGAAAAACTGTTTTTT
CASSLTGLGVLDEKLFF
>once|TRBD2|TRBV5-4|TRBJ2-1
TGTGCCAGCAGCTCGAGCGGGGGGCAGTACAATGAGCAGTTCTTC
CASSSSGGQYNEQFF
>.|TRBD1|TRBV10-1|TRBJ1-2
TGCGCCAGCAGCCGACAGGGGGCGTTAAACTATGGCTACACCTTC
CASSRQGALNYGYTF
>.|.|TRBV11-2|TRBJ2-3
TGTGCCAGCAGCTTAGAGCCGCGGGGTTCAGATACGCAGTATTTT
CASSLEPRGSDTQYF
>.|TRBD1|TRBV6-2/TRBV6-3|TRBJ2-2
TGTGCCAGCAGCCCTCTCGGACAGGAAGGATTCGGGGAGCTGTTTTTT
CASSPLGQEGFGELFF